This TCR beta chain was obtained from a study of T cells in Graves' hyperthyroidism and ophthalmopathy (dated by TCRdb to between 2019 and 2020). Notes on the research overall: Peripheral blood samples were taken at initial diagnosis, before any treatment was given. An independent validation cohort of 18 to 20 hyperthyroidism patients and about 16 patients who later progressed to ophthalmopathy tested prospective prediction of ophthalmopathy. The 95 to 100 discovery patients were randomly divided into training and test sets at a 7:3 ratio. A discovery cohort of approximately 97 patients, approximately 44 with Graves' ophthalmopathy and more than 55 with stable Graves' hyperthyroidism, was used to find distinguishing TCR V-J signatures. According to the paper, TCR Vbeta CDR3 sequencing was carried out on 135 peripheral blood samples, which came from more than 40 ophthalmopathy, about 75 hyperthyroidism and roughly 17 progressor patients. In addition, the study compared T-cell repertoires in thyroid tissue and in blood from about 6 Graves' hyperthyroidism patients. Once sampling was done, hyperthyroidism patients were given methimazole at a starting dose of 30 mg daily, whereas ophthalmopathy patients were given high-dose intravenous methylprednisolone. The research as a whole found: No statistical method was used to set the sample size in advance, and investigators knew the group allocation. A model built on a 13 V-J signature distinguished ophthalmopathy from stable hyperthyroidism, reaching 85% to 90% sensitivity and 81.08% specificity in cross-validation and 80%/75% in testing. In validation, the model predicted progression to ophthalmopathy a median of 6.5 months before onset, with 70% to 71% sensitivity and more than 72% specificity. Most expanded thyroid clonotypes (frequency above 0.001) were also detected in blood, suggesting blood repertoires may reflect thyroid immune responses.

Amplification of TCR beta CDR3 regions was carried out from RNA transcripts. A first-round RT-PCR of the TCR CDR3 used the HTBI primer set with the Qiagen OneStep RT-PCR kit. A second multiplex PCR round built the libraries, followed by size selection and purification. Sequencing of the libraries was done on an Illumina HiSeq2000 using paired-end 100 bp reads. Per the source publication's procedure: Raw data were processed with SOAPnuke, discarding reads with adapters, uncalled bases, mean Phred below 15, or no exact constant-primer or identifier match. COPE v1.2.5 was used to merge high-quality paired reads, and clonotypes were defined as unique nucleotide sequences. Clonotypes were aligned to IMGT TRBV, TRBD and TRBJ reference segments using MiTCR v1.1. Only V-J combinations with frequency above 0.0001, covering roughly 99% of repertoires, were analysed. A TCS score was defined as the ratio of F50 (clonal expansion) to E x V (chaos), with BLOSUM62-based TCRdist applied between CDR3 peptides within each V-J. Welch's t-statistics and random forest reduced around 550 V-J features to fewer than 15, which were used in a naive Bayes classifier (R e1071). The raw public data were reprocessed by TCRdb itself: fastp quality trimming at Q25, MiXCR clonotype calling, in-frame beta chains only. Rows with a matching CDR3 protein are joined into one entry that keeps the most common DNA and genes. Here the V and J calls rest on TCRdb's processing, not on the authors' analysis. Recorded for this sample are about 640,000 distinct CDR3 sequences; roughly 15% of them occurred a single time. The top ten clones comprise approximately 12% of the sample.

Trimming takes 0 bases from V and 4 bases from J, and the germline ends sit 9 bases apart. The germline V gene specifies KGHDR as CDR1 and SFDVKD as CDR2. From its cysteine to its phenylalanine, the CDR3 spans 15 amino acids. The kept DNA is CDR3 alone, 45 bases in frame from the first base. This clonotype was counted a few times. Its antigen has not been determined. No much larger clonotype is one base removed from it; base qualities were not supplied. Ophthalmopathy patients had moderately to severely active disease, Clinical Activity Score of at least 3, NOSPECS grade of at least 4, and duration under 3 months. Exclusion was applied to patients with uncontrolled infections, other autoimmune diseases, pregnancy or lactation. Clinical symptoms, serum thyroxine and TRAb, thyroid ultrasound, and orbital computed tomography formed the basis for the diagnoses. PBMCs were isolated from roughly 10 ml of fresh peripheral blood by Ficoll-Paque density gradient centrifugation. Total RNA was extracted using Trizol reagent, and RNA quality was assessed on an Agilent 2100 Bioanalyzer.

Rearrangement joined TRBV24-1 to TRBJ2-1; D gene: possibly TRBD2, on 5 matching bases. Material for sequencing was blood. The receptor comes from a woman aged 45-65 years with Graves' ophthalmopathy. The CDR3 is CATSDLETKYNEQFF. The DNA reads as follows: TGTGCCACCAGTGATTTGGAGACTAAGTACAATGAGCAGTTCTTC.